This TCR beta chain was found in a study of shared clonotypes between healthy human individuals. TCRdb's copy holds only in-frame clones and misses some; the assay was immunoSEQ multiplex PCR. The table has approximately 120,000 clones, around 68% seen once. There are 15 residues in the CDR3. The germline gives CDR1 SGHRS, CDR2 YFSETQ. Deletions cut 1 base from V and 6 bases from J, with 16 bases between. Sequencing was done on a sample of memory CD8+ T cells sorted from blood. The subset was: CD45RO+ cells pooled with CCR7-negative TemRA cells. The receptor was derived from a woman aged 30 to 39 in good health. This rearrangement joins TRBV5-1 to TRBJ1-2; perhaps TRBD1 as D (6 bases). In nucleotides, the CDR3 is TGCGCCAGCAGCTTGTTCGGGACATCTTCCCATGGCTACACCTTC. This codes for CASSLFGTSSHGYTF.